The 11 T cell receptor beta chains in this list originate from one sample, sequenced in a study of OX40 agonist ivuxolimab in advanced cancers. Clones were sequenced by immunoSEQ multiplex PCR, and TCRdb holds only the in-frame ones, with some missing. The table has around 78,000 clones, roughly 87% seen once. Sample: CD4+ or CD8+ T cells sorted from blood, taken in a trial of the OX40 agonist ivuxolimab. The receptors originated from an adult with an advanced solid tumor such as melanoma, head and neck, liver or kidney cancer.

This clone showed up just once. The chain combines TRBV18 with TRBJ2-1; perhaps TRBD2 as D (6 bases). The CDR3 length is 19 residues. Trimming removed 2 bases at V and 0 bases at J, with 20 bases between. Germline assignment: CDR1 KGHSH and CDR2 LQKENI. CDR3 bases: TGTGCCAGCTCACCAGAGCGGGTCAACAGCTGGGGCTCCTACAATGAGCAGTTCTTC. This translates into CASSPERVNSWGSYNEQFF.

This clone was counted a few times. The DNA for the CDR3 is TGTGCCAGTAGTATGGGCCTGTATGAGCAGTTCTTC. It encodes CASSMGLYEQFF. The chain links TRBV19 to TRBJ2-1, with D unresolved. The germline V gene has CDR1 LNHDA and CDR2 SQIVND (reference sequence). This CDR3 spans 12 amino acids. The V end was cut by 3 bases, the J end by 8 bases, with 8 bases between.

The chain recombines TRBV29-1 with TRBJ2-7; D is ambiguous. This CDR3 region has 13 residues. CDR1 and CDR2 from the germline V gene are SQVTM and ANQGSEA. Trimming took 4 bases from V and 0 from J, leaving 10 bases between them. The CDR3 DNA is TGCAGCGTTGGTTTCTCCCCCTCCTACGAGCAGTACTTC. As protein: CSVGFSPSYEQYF.

The chain carries TRBV28 and TRBJ2-2, with 10 bases lining up with TRBD2. Germline values: CDR1 MDHEN, CDR2 SYDVKM. With V trimmed by 8 bases and J by 5 bases, 5 bases remained unmatched. The CDR3 totals 14 residues. The chain's CDR3 is CASGLAGVTGELFF. Here the CDR3 DNA reads TGTGCCAGCGGTCTAGCGGGAGTAACCGGGGAGCTGTTTTTT.

The chain carries TRBV11-2 and TRBJ2-1; a weak D match, TRBD2 (5 bases). CDR3 length: 16 residues. The germline V and J ends were trimmed by 5 bases and 0 bases, with 14 bases remaining between them. CDR1 SGHAT and CDR2 FQNNGV come from the germline V gene. The CDR3 DNA is TGTGCCAGCAGCCTGACTACTTTGAGCTCCTACAATGAGCAGTTCTTC. This encodes CASSLTTLSSYNEQFF.

V usage is TRBV28 and J usage is TRBJ2-2; 12 bases map to TRBD2. CDR1 and CDR2 from the germline V gene are MDHEN and SYDVKM. Germline trimming cut 4 bases from V and 5 bases from J; bases unmatched to any gene: 5. The CDR3 extends over 16 amino acids. CDR3 coding DNA: TGTGCCAGCAGTTCACCAACTAGCGGGAGGACCGGGGAGCTGTTTTTT. This encodes CASSSPTSGRTGELFF.

The chain links TRBV6-1 to TRBJ1-2, with a tentative D call TRBD1 (6 bases). This CDR3 is built from 13 residues. Trimming pared 3 bases from V and 6 bases from J, leaving 11 bases between. Germline values: CDR1 MNHNS, CDR2 SASEGT. The CDR3 DNA is TGTGCCAGCAGTGATGGGCAGGGGAATGGCTACACCTTC. This gives the protein CASSDGQGNGYTF.

The chain is built from TRBV5-1 and TRBJ2-7; TRBD2 might be the D (5 bases). V was cut by 0 bases and J by 0 bases, with 7 bases left in between. Germline-derived CDR1 and CDR2 are SGHRS and YFSETQ. This CDR3 has 14 residues. The CDR3 sequence: CASSLEAASYEQYF. Written as DNA, the CDR3 is TGCGCCAGCAGCTTGGAAGCGGCCTCCTACGAGCAGTACTTC.

This sequence joins TRBV5-5 and TRBJ2-1, with D tentatively TRBD2 (5 bases). Germline CDR1 reads SGHKS; CDR2 reads YYEKEE (reference sequence). The ends were cut back, 4 bases at V and 10 bases at J, with 12 bases in the middle. The CDR3 is 12 amino acids. This chain's CDR3 is CASSPQTGEQFF. CDR3 sequence (DNA): TGTGCCAGCAGCCCCCAGACGGGAGAGCAGTTCTTC.

This clone is a singleton in its sample. V and J are TRBV2 and TRBJ2-3; D gene ambiguous. The length of the CDR3 is 12 residues. Germline V gives CDR1 SNHLY, CDR2 FYNNEI. V was trimmed by 3 bases and J by 3 bases, leaving 4 bases between them. The CDR3 coding sequence is TGTGCCAGCAGTGAGAGGACAGATACGCAGTATTTT. It codes for CASSERTDTQYF.

V usage is TRBV9 and J usage is TRBJ1-3, with a tentative D call TRBD1 (6 bases). In germline, CDR1 is SGDLS, CDR2 YYNGEE. Trimming cost V 2 bases and J 2 bases, with 11 bases left between them. This CDR3 comprises 15 residues. The CDR3 is CASSVQGTTGNTIYF. CDR3 bases: TGTGCCAGCAGCGTCCAGGGGACGACTGGAAACACCATATATTTT.